The next 20 T cell receptor beta chains were all read from a single sample in a study of blood T cell repertoires in COVID-19. The repertoire was sequenced with immunoSEQ multiplex PCR; TCRdb's copy has only in-frame clones and lacks some. The sample holds just over 300,000 clones, over 75% seen once. The material sequenced was PBMCs or T cells enriched from blood (not recorded which). The receptors originated from a man between 25 and 39 years old who had recovered from COVID-19.

V gene TRBV10-1 combines with J gene TRBJ2-5; 9 bases map to TRBD2. The trim removed 4 bases at V and 5 bases at J, leaving 11 bases unmatched. The CDR3 has 16 amino acids. Per the germline V gene, CDR1 is WNHNN and CDR2 is SYGVQD (reference sequence). In DNA form, the CDR3 reads TGCGCCAGCAGTGGTACTCAGCGGGGGGCCGGGGAGACCCAGTACTTC. This gives the protein CASSGTQRGAGETQYF.

The V and J genes are TRBV6-2 or TRBV6-3 and TRBJ2-5; 8 bases agree with TRBD2. Germline loops: CDR1 MNHEY, CDR2 SVGEGT. This CDR3 contains 15 residues. With V trimmed by 6 bases and J by 5 bases, 11 bases remained unmatched. DNA of the CDR3: TGTGCCAGCAGCCCACCGGGACTAGGTGGGGAGACCCAGTACTTC. Translation: CASSPPGLGGETQYF.

This clone was picked up one time. The J gene is TRBJ2-1, the V gene TRBV30; D might be TRBD2 (5 bases). Trimming left V 3 bases short and J 9 bases short, with 15 bases between. CDR1 is GTSNPN and CDR2 is SVGIG in the germline V gene (reference sequence). This CDR3 contains 13 residues. The CDR3 reads CAWSEERRSEQFF. The CDR3 DNA follows: TGTGCCTGGAGCGAGGAGCGGAGAAGTGAGCAGTTCTTC.

The V call is TRBV2, the J call TRBJ2-2; 11 nucleotides line up with TRBD1. There are 17 residues in the CDR3. From germline, CDR1 is SNHLY and CDR2 FYNNEI. J was trimmed by 4 bases and V by 2 bases; bases with no gene match: 6. The CDR3 protein is CASSELGQGGPTGELFF. For the CDR3, the DNA is TGTGCCAGCAGTGAACTGGGACAGGGGGGCCCCACCGGGGAGCTGTTTTTT.

This chain connects TRBV5-8 to TRBJ1-2, with 7 bases aligning to TRBD1. The CDR3 consists of 15 residues. Germline-derived CDR1 and CDR2 are SGHTS and YDEGEE. V shed 0 bases, J shed 8 bases, and the junction held 10 bases outside the gene matches. The CDR3 DNA is TGTGCCAGCAGCTTGGAGAACAGGGGAATGGGGGGCTACACCTTC. It translates to CASSLENRGMGGYTF.

This chain joins TRBV19 and TRBJ1-1; no clear D gene. The CDR3 consists of 14 residues. Germline V CDR1 and CDR2: LNHDA, SQIVND (reference sequence). Trimming removed 2 bases from V and 5 bases from J, with 12 bases in between. This CDR3 reads CASSINGGRTEAFF. DNA for the CDR3: TGTGCCAGTAGTATAAATGGTGGGCGTACTGAAGCTTTCTTT.

This chain connects TRBV27 to TRBJ2-7, with D unresolved. This CDR3 is 16 amino acids long. Germline assignment: CDR1 MNHEY and CDR2 SMNVEV (reference sequence). Between the trimmed V and J ends, which lost 4 bases and 0 bases, there was a span of 16 bases. In nucleotides, the CDR3 is TGTGCCAGCAGTTCACCCTATACCACGAACTCCTACGAGCAGTACTTC. Encoded protein: CASSSPYTTNSYEQYF.

This chain joins TRBV7-6 and TRBJ1-1; 9 bases are shared with TRBD1. This CDR3 is 14 amino acids long. CDR1 and CDR2 from the germline V gene are SGHVS and FNYEAQ. With 6 bases clipped from V and 4 bases from J, the junction kept 6 bases outside the gene matches. CDR3 residues: CASSSTGGVTEAFF. The CDR3 region has the DNA TGTGCCAGCAGTTCCACAGGGGGCGTCACTGAAGCTTTCTTT.

This sequence joins TRBV11-3 and TRBJ2-5, with D maybe TRBD2 (5 bases). The germline V gene encodes CDR1 SGHNT and CDR2 YENEEA. V lost 3 bases and J lost 1, with 9 bases in between. The CDR3 totals 14 residues. The CDR3: CASSLGSLQETQYF. The CDR3 nucleotides read TGTGCCAGCAGCTTGGGGAGTCTCCAAGAGACCCAGTACTTC.

This clone was found once. The genes are TRBV5-4 and TRBJ2-1; TRBD1 matches 8 bases. The CDR3 extends over 13 amino acids. Looked up from germline, CDR1 is SGHNT and CDR2 is YYREEE (reference sequence). V was clipped by 5 bases and J by 7 bases; unmatched bases: 5. The CDR3: CASSWTGYNEQFF. CDR3 DNA: TGTGCCAGCAGTTGGACAGGGTATAATGAGCAGTTCTTC.

This chain joins TRBV19 and TRBJ2-7, with 10 bases aligning to TRBD2. J lost 6 bases, V lost 3 bases, and 5 bases had no gene match. CDR1 is LNHDA and CDR2 is SQIVND in the germline V gene (reference sequence). This CDR3 spans 14 amino acids. The CDR3 loop reads CASSISGLASEQYF. CDR3 DNA: TGTGCCAGTAGTATTTCGGGACTAGCGTCCGAGCAGTACTTC.

The rearrangement joins TRBV19 to TRBJ1-1; D is perhaps TRBD1 (6 bases). The ends were cut back, 6 bases at V and 1 base at J, with 12 bases in the middle. Per germline, CDR1 LNHDA and CDR2 SQIVND (reference sequence). This CDR3 spans 14 amino acids. The CDR3: CASSLQGPNTEAFF. Here the CDR3 DNA reads TGTGCCAGTAGCTTACAGGGCCCGAACACTGAAGCTTTCTTT. Full variable domain (missing parts from reference TRBV19 and TRBJ1-1): DGGITQSPKYLFRKEGQNVTLSCEQNLNHDAMYWYRQDPGQGLRLIYYSQIVNDFQKGDIAEGYSVSREKKESFPLTVTSAQKNPTAFYLCASSLQGPNTEAFFGQGTRLTVV.

The V and J genes are TRBV15 and TRBJ1-3, with TRBD1 as a possible D gene (5 bases). Trimming cost V 0 bases and J 0 bases, with 6 bases left between them. The CDR3 runs 15 residues. Germline lookup yields CDR1 LNHNV and CDR2 YYDKDF (reference sequence). The CDR3 sequence is CATSRDQGSGNTIYF. The CDR3 DNA follows: TGTGCCACCAGCAGAGACCAGGGCTCTGGAAACACCATATATTTT.

J is TRBJ1-2 and V is TRBV18; D may be TRBD1 (5 bases). Trimming pared 0 bases from V and 2 bases from J, leaving 7 bases between. CDR1 KGHSH and CDR2 LQKENI come from the germline V gene. This CDR3 has 14 residues. The CDR3 loop is CASSPPEGNYGYTF. CDR3 in DNA: TGTGCCAGCTCACCACCGGAGGGGAACTATGGCTACACCTTC.

The V gene is TRBV19, the J gene TRBJ2-1; possibly TRBD1 for D (6 bases). Germline V lookup: CDR1 LNHDA, CDR2 SQIVND (reference sequence). The CDR3 length is 16 residues. The ends were cut back, 6 bases at V and 2 bases at J, with 17 bases in the middle. The CDR3 reads CASRVTGTQAYNEQFF. The CDR3 nucleotides read TGTGCCAGTAGGGTTACCGGGACACAAGCCTACAATGAGCAGTTCTTC.

The chain couples TRBV5-1 to TRBJ2-1; D unclear. The CDR3 loop spans 15 amino acids. The V and J ends lost 4 bases and 0 bases respectively, with 11 bases between them. Germline-derived CDR1 and CDR2 are SGHRS and YFSETQ. The CDR3 coding sequence is TGCGCCAGCAGCCAAGCTTTTAGCTCCTACAATGAGCAGTTCTTC. Translation gives CASSQAFSSYNEQFF.

The chain is built from TRBV11-3 and TRBJ2-1; 7 nucleotides line up with TRBD2. The trim removed 5 bases at V and 9 bases at J, leaving 10 bases unmatched. This CDR3 has 14 amino acids. Germline CDR1 and CDR2: SGHNT and YENEEA. The CDR3 nucleotides read TGTGCCAGCAGCCGGGGGGAGATGGATGGTGAGCAGTTCTTC. Translation: CASSRGEMDGEQFF. The full variable domain, its missing parts supplied by reference TRBV11-3 and TRBJ2-1, is EAGVVQSPRYKIIEKKQPVAFWCNPISGHNTLYWYLQNLGQGPELLIRYENEEAVDDSQLPKDRFSAERLKGVDSTLKIQPAELGDSAVYLCASSRGEMDGEQFFGPGTRLTVL.

This clone was picked up one time. The rearrangement links TRBV5-4 to TRBJ2-1, with TRBD2 matching over 11 bases. The CDR3 has 15 amino acids. Germline trimming cut 4 bases from V and 9 bases from J; bases unmatched to any gene: 9. Germline V gene data show CDR1 as SGHNT and CDR2 as YYREEE (reference sequence). The CDR3 nucleotides are TGTGCCAGCAGCCCGCGACTAGCGGGGCCTATTGAGCAGTTCTTC. Protein sequence: CASSPRLAGPIEQFF.

This clone has just one count. The chain combines TRBV28 with TRBJ2-6; possible D gene TRBD1, 5 bases. Germline CDR1 is MDHEN and CDR2 is SYDVKM. The CDR3 spans 15 residues. The ends were cut back, 7 bases at V and 2 bases at J, with 12 bases in the middle. CDR3: CASKTVGTGANVLTF. The CDR3 coding sequence is TGTGCCAGCAAGACAGTGGGAACTGGGGCCAACGTCCTGACTTTC.

V usage is TRBV11-2 and J usage is TRBJ2-4; 8 bases map to TRBD2. In germline, CDR1 is SGHAT, CDR2 FQNNGV. The CDR3 runs 18 residues. V trimming: 5 bases; J trimming: 0 bases; junction bases outside the gene matches: 12. The CDR3 is CASSRRVAGLLAKNIQYF. In nucleotides, the CDR3 is TGTGCCAGCAGCCGACGAGTAGCGGGGCTACTAGCCAAAAACATTCAGTACTTC.